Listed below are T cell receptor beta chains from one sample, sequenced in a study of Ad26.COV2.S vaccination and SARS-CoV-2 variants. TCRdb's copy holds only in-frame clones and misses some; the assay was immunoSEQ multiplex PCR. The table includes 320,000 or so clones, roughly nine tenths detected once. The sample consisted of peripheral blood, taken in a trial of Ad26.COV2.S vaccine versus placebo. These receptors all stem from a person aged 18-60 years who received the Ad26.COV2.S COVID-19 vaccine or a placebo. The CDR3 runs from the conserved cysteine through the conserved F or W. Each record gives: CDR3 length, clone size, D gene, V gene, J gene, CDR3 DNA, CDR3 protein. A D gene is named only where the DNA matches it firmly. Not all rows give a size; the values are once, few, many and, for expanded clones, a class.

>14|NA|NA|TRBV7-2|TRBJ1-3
TGTGCCAGCAGCTTCTCTTACTCTGGAAACACCATATATTTT
CASSFSYSGNTIYF
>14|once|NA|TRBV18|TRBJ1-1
TGTGCCAGCTCATCGCAGTCCCAGTACTCTGAAGCTTTCTTT
CASSSQSQYSEAFF
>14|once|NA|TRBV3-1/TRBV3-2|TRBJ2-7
TGTGCCAGCAGCCAAGCTTACACCGACTACGAGCAGTACTTC
CASSQAYTDYEQYF
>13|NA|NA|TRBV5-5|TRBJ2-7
TGTGCCAGCAGCTTAAAACAGCTATACGAGCAGTACTTC
CASSLKQLYEQYF
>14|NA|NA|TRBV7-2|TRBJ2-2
TGTGCCAGCATCCAGCTAGAGGACACCGGGGAGCTGTTTTTT
CASIQLEDTGELFF
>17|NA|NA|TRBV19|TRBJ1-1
TGTGCCAGTAGTATCACCTACGGGCGGCAAATGAACACTGAAGCTTTCTTT
CASSITYGRQMNTEAFF
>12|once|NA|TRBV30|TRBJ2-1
TGTGCCTGGAGCTTTTTGGGGGGTGAGCAGTTCTTC
CAWSFLGGEQFF
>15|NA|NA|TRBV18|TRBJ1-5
TGTGCCAGCTCACACCTACAGGGAGGGGGTCAGCCCCAGCATTTT
CASSHLQGGGQPQHF
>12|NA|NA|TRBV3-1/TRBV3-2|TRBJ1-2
TGTGCCAGCAGCCAGTCGGACTATGGCTACACCTTC
CASSQSDYGYTF
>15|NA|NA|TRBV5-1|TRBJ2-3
TGCGCCAGCACCATTGACGACCCTACGGGAGATACGCAGTATTTT
CASTIDDPTGDTQYF
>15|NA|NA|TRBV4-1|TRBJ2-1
TGCGCCAGCAGCCAATTCCCGGACTCGGGCAATGAGCAGTTCTTC
CASSQFPDSGNEQFF
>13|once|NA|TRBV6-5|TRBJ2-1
TGTGCCAGCAGTTACTTGAGGGGGAGTGAGCAGTTCTTC
CASSYLRGSEQFF
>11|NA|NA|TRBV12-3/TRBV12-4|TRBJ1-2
TGTGCCAGCAGTTTGGGATGGAGCTACACCTTC
CASSLGWSYTF
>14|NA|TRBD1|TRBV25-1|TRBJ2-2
TGTGCCAGCAGTGAGGGACAGCCCGTCGGGGAGCTGTTTTTT
CASSEGQPVGELFF
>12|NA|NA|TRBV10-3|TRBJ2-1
TGTGCCATCAGTGAAGGCTACAATGAGCAGTTCTTC
CAISEGYNEQFF
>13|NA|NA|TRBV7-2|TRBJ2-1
TGTGCCAGCAGCCTCCCCCCGGGGGACAGACAGTTCTTC
CASSLPPGDRQFF
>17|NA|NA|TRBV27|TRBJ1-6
TGTGCCAGCAGTCCCTCTAACGGGGGATCCTATAATTCACCCCTCCACTTT
CASSPSNGGSYNSPLHF
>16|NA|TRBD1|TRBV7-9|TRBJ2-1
TGTGCCAGCAGCTCGACAGGGTGGGGAATAAACAATGAGCAGTTCTTC
CASSSTGWGINNEQFF
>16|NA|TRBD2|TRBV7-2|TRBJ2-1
TGTGCCAGCAGCTTAGCTAGCGGGGGGCCCTACAATGAGCAGTTCTTC
CASSLASGGPYNEQFF
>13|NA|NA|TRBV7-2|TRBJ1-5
TGTGCCAGCAGCACTAGCCCTAATTCCTTACAGCATTTT
CASSTSPNSLQHF
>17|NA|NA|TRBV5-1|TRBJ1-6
TGCGCCAGCAGCCCGGAGGTTATTGGCAACTATAATTCACCCCTCCACTTT
CASSPEVIGNYNSPLHF
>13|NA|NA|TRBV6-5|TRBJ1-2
TGTGCCTTGGAGAGTCGGGGGGCGGTTGGCTACACCTTC
CALESRGAVGYTF
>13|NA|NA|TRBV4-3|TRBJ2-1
TGCGCCAGCAGCCAAGAACGGTACAATGAGCAGTTCTTC
CASSQERYNEQFF
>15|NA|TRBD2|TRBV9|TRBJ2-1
TGTGCCAGCAGCGTAGTAAGCGGGGGTTCTAGTGAGCAGTTCTTC
CASSVVSGGSSEQFF
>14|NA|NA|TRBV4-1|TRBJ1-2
TGCGCCAGCAGCCAAGATAGGAGTAGCTATGGCTACACCTTC
CASSQDRSSYGYTF
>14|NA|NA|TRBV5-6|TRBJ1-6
TGTGCCAGCTCGGAAGGGGTGGGAAATTCACCCCTCCACTTT
CASSEGVGNSPLHF
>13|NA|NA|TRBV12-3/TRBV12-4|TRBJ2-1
TGTGCCAGCAGCCTATTAGCTAACAATTATCAGTTCTTC
CASSLLANNYQFF
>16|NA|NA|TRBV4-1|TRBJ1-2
TGCGCCAGCAGCCAAGTTGGAACAGCCGTAGCCTATGGCTACACCTTC
CASSQVGTAVAYGYTF
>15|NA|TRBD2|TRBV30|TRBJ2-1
TGTGCCTGGAGGCCTGAGGGACTAGTCCACAATGAGCAGTTCTTC
CAWRPEGLVHNEQFF
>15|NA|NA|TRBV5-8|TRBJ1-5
TGTGCCAGCAGCTTGTTTGGGGGTAGTAATCAGCCCCAGCATTTT
CASSLFGGSNQPQHF
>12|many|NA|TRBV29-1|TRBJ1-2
TGCAGCGTTGAAGAGGCAGTCTATGGCTACACCTTC
CSVEEAVYGYTF
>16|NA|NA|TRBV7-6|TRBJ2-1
TGTGCCAGCAGCTTTGTCGACAGAAGCTCCTACAATGAGCAGTTCTTC
CASSFVDRSSYNEQFF
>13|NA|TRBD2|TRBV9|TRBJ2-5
TGTGCCAGCAGCCTCGGGAGGGAAGAGACCCAGTACTTC
CASSLGREETQYF
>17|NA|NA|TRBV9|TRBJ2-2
TGTGCCAGCAGCGTAGTAAATGGTAGGACGACCACCGGGGAGCTGTTTTTT
CASSVVNGRTTTGELFF
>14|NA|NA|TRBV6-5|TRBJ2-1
TGTGCCAGCAGTTTTTACAGACACACGAGTGAGCAGTTCTTC
CASSFYRHTSEQFF
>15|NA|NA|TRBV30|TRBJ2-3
TGTGCCTGGAGCCCGATTAGCTCTAGCACAGATACGCAGTATTTT
CAWSPISSSTDTQYF
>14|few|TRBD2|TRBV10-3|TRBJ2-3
TGTGCCACCGGCGCTAGCGGGAGAACAGATACGCAGTATTTT
CATGASGRTDTQYF
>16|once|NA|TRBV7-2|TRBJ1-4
TGTGCCAGCAGCTTAGGGTCGACAGGCCTTCATGAAAAACTGTTTTTT
CASSLGSTGLHEKLFF
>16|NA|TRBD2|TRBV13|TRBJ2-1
TGTGCCAGCAGCACTCCTAGCGGGGGGTCCTACAATGAGCAGTTCTTC
CASSTPSGGSYNEQFF
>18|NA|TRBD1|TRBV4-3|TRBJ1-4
TGCGCCAGCAGCCAAGATATGGTTCAGGGGGCGCCGTACGAAAAACTGTTTTTT
CASSQDMVQGAPYEKLFF
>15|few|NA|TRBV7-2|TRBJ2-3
TGTGCCAGCAGCTTAGGCTCCTATCCGACAGATACGCAGTATTTT
CASSLGSYPTDTQYF
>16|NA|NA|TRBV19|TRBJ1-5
TGTGCCAGTAGTATAGATCCTTTGGGGGCCTATCAGCCCCAGCATTTT
CASSIDPLGAYQPQHF
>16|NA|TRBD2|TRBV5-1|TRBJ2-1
TGCGCCAGCTTCCAAGGCGGGGGGAGCTCCTACAATGAGCAGTTCTTC
CASFQGGGSSYNEQFF